This entry features one T cell receptor (beta chain) sequence. What it recognizes is unknown. A much bigger clone sits one base away, suggesting this may be a read error. Germline CDR1 is SQVTM and CDR2 is ANQGSEA. The CDR3 length is 13 residues. Amplification of TCR alpha and beta CDR3 regions from RNA used iRepertoire nested multiplex PCR. One-step reverse transcription and amplification started from around 100-400 ng of tissue mRNA or PBMC total RNA. TCRdb processed the multiplex PCR reads anew with MiXCR; each CDR3 protein has one entry. Of approximately 120,000 distinct CDR3 sequences in the sample, roughly 24% are singletons; the top ten hold about 15%. This entry is derived from a study of glioma-infiltrating T cells. Study results and limitations: Above-expected tissue-blood divergence occurred in all gliomas, most in low-grade ones. Very few CDR3 sequences were shared between tissue and blood.

Sequencing was carried out using glioma tissue, nonneoplastic brain tissue, or PBMCs (not recorded which). The chain couples TRBV29-1 to TRBJ1-1; D may be TRBD1 (6 bases). The sequence came from a human donor with low-grade glioma or glioblastoma, undergoing nonglioma brain surgery, or in good health (not recorded which). The CDR3 sequence is CSVVQGGLTEDFF. The DNA for the CDR3 is TGCAGCGTTGTGCAAGGGGGATTAACTGAAGATTTCTTT.